This record concerns one TCR beta chain sequence. This CDR3 has 13 amino acids. Germline V gene lookup returns CDR1 SGHAT and CDR2 FQNNGV. Trimming stripped 6 bases from V and 5 bases from J, with 13 bases between. The data are from a study of blood T cell repertoires in COVID-19. Background on the study: PBMCs, B-cell-depleted T cells, or T cells were the source of the cDNA or gDNA that made up the material.

Individuals aged about 18 to 100 years were recruited from about two dozen US areas. Symptom resolution, clearance, or two negative PCRs marked the recovered donors of Cohort 3. In the original analysis: From reference gene primer amplification, estimates of nucleated cell counts were derived. Clones were read by immunoSEQ multiplex PCR, and TCRdb kept only the in-frame ones, dropping some. The V and J calls and clone size were taken over from that table, and D and trimming were inferred from the DNA. The profile shows approximately 300,000 clones, roughly 90% of them singletons. This chain uses TRBV11-2 with TRBJ1-1; D gene ambiguous. The sequence derives from a man aged 60 to 75 who had recovered from COVID-19. Sequenced sample: PBMCs or T cells enriched from blood (not recorded which). CDR3 nucleotide sequence: TGTGCCAGCAGAACCGGGGTTGAGACTGAAGCTTTCTTT. Translating gives CASRTGVETEAFF.